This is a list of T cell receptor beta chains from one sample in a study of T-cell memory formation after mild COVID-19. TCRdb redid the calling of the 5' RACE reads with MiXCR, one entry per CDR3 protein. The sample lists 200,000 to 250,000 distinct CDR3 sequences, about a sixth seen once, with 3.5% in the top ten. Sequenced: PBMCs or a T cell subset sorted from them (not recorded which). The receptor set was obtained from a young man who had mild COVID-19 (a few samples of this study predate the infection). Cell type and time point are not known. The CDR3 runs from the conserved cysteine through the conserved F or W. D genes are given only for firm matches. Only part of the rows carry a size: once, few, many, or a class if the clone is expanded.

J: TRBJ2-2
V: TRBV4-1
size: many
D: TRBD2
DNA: TGCGCCAGCAGCCCCGGGACTAGCGGGGGGGGGGAGCTGTTTTTT
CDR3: CASSPGTSGGGELFF

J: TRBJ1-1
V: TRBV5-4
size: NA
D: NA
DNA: TGTGCCAGCAGTCCTGCGGCCCCCCCAGGGGACACTGAAGCTTTCTTT
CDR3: CASSPAAPPGDTEAFF

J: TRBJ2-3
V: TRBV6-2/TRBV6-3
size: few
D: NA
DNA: TGTGCCAGCAGTTGGCAAAGTAGGGGTTCGACAGATACGCAGTATTTT
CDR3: CASSWQSRGSTDTQYF

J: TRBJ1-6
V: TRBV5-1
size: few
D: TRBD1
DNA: TGCGCCAGCAGCTTGCCCGGACAGGGAGATTCACCCCTCCACTTT
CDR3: CASSLPGQGDSPLHF

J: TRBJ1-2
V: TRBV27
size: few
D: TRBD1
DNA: TGTGCCAGCAGTCCCCCGTTTGGGGACAGGGACTATGGCTACACCTTC
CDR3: CASSPPFGDRDYGYTF

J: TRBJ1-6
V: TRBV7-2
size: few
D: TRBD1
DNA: TGTGCCAGCAGCACACCGGGACAGGGTATCTCACCCCTCCACTTT
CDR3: CASSTPGQGISPLHF

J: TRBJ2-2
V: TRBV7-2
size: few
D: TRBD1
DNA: TGTGCCAGCAGCTTAACGGGACAGGGGCATGGTAGCGGGGAGCTGTTTTTT
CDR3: CASSLTGQGHGSGELFF

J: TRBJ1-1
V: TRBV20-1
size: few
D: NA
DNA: TGCAGTGCTAGCCCAGCTCGGGGCCACGGCACTGAAGCTTTCTTT
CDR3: CSASPARGHGTEAFF

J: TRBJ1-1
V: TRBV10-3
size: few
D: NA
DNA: TGTGCCATCAGAGCGAGTAACACTGAAGCTTTCTTT
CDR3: CAIRASNTEAFF

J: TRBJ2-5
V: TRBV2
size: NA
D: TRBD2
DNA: TGTGCCAGCAGGGATATTAGCGGGGACGAGACCCAGTACTTC
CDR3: CASRDISGDETQYF

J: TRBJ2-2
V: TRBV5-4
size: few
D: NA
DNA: TGTGCCAGCAGCCCGACAGGCGGCAAGAACACCGGGGAGCTGTTTTTT
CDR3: CASSPTGGKNTGELFF

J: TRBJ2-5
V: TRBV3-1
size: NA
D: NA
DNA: TGTGCCAGCAGCCAAGGTCCTCGTAGCTGGGAGACCCAGTACTTC
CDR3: CASSQGPRSWETQYF

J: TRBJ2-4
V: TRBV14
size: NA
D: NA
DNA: TGTGCCAGCAGCCAGTCCCACTTAGCCAAAAACATTCAGTACTTC
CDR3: CASSQSHLAKNIQYF

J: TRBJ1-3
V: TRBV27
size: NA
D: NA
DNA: TGTGCCAGCCCCCCCGGCCGCGACTCTGGAAACACCATATATTTT
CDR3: CASPPGRDSGNTIYF

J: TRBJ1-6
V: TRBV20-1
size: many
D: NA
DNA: TGCAGTGCTAGGGGCCCCGCACTCAATTCACCCCTCCACTTT
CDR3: CSARGPALNSPLHF

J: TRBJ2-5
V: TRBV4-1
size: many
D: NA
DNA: TGCGCCAGCAGCCAGGGCGGGACCCAGTACTTC
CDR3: CASSQGGTQYF

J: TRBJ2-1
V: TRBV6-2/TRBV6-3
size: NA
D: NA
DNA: TGTGCCAGCAGTTACTTCTCGCAGCACAATGAGCAGTTCTTC
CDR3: CASSYFSQHNEQFF

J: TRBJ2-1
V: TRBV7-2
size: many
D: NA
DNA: TGTGCCAGCAACCCGACAGGCCCAGGGGAGCAGTTCTTC
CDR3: CASNPTGPGEQFF

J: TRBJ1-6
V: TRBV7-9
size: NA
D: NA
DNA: TGTGCCAGCAGCTCCGTGGGGGATTCACCCCTCCACTTT
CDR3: CASSSVGDSPLHF

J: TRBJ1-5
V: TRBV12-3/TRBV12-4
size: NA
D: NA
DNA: TGTGCCAGCAGTTACTCAGGGCGAAATCAGCCCCAGCATTTT
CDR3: CASSYSGRNQPQHF

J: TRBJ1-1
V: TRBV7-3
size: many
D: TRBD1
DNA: TGTGCCAGCAGCCCCGGACAGGGTGAAGCTTTCTTT
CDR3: CASSPGQGEAFF

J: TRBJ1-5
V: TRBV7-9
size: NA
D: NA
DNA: TGTGCCAGCAGCTATCAGGGAAGTCAGCCCCAGCATTTT
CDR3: CASSYQGSQPQHF

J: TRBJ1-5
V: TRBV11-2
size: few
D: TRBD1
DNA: TGTGCCAGCAGCGCAAAGACAGGGGCGAGGGACAATCAGCCCCAGCATTTT
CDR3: CASSAKTGARDNQPQHF

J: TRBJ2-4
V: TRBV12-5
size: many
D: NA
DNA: TGTGCTAGTGGTTTGGAACAGACGGACATTCAGTACTTC
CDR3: CASGLEQTDIQYF

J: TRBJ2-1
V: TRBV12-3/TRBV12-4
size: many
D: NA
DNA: TGTGCCAGCAGTTTGTCCCTCCACTCGGCTTACAATGAGCAGTTCTTC
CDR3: CASSLSLHSAYNEQFF

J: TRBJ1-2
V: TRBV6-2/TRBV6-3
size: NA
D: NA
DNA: TGTGCCAGCAGACGGGACGGTGCCCTTAACTATGGCTACACCTTC
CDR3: CASRRDGALNYGYTF

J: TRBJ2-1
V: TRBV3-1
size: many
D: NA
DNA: TGTGCCAGCAGTCCCGGGACTGGCTCCTACAATGAGCAGTTCTTC
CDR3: CASSPGTGSYNEQFF

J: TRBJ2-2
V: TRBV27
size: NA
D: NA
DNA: TGTGCCAGCAGTTCCCGGACACCCTTAAACGGGGAGCTGTTTTTT
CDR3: CASSSRTPLNGELFF

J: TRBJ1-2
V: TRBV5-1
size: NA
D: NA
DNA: TGCGCCAGCAGCCCGGGCCCGACAAAGACCTATGGCTACACCTTC
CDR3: CASSPGPTKTYGYTF

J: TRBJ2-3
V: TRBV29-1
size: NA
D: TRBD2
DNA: TGCAGCGTTGGTACTAGCGGGGGAGATACGCAGTATTTT
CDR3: CSVGTSGGDTQYF

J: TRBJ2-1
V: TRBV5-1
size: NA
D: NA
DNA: TGCGCCAGCAGCTTGGGAGGGATCTACAATGAGCAGTTCTTC
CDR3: CASSLGGIYNEQFF

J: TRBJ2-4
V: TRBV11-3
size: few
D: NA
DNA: TGTGCCAGCAGCTTGTGGAGGACCAAAAACATTCAGTACTTC
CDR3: CASSLWRTKNIQYF

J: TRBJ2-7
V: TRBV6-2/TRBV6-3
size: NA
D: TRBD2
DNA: TGTGCCAGCAGACGCCCCATAGCGGGGGAGTCATACGAGCAGTACTTC
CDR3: CASRRPIAGESYEQYF

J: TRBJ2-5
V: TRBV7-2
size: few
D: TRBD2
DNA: TGTGCCAGCAAGCGGGGTGGTCAAGAGACCCAGTACTTC
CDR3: CASKRGGQETQYF

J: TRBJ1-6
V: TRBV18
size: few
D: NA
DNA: TGTGCCAGCTCCCCTAACAGGGAGCGTAGTTCACCCCTCCACTTT
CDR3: CASSPNRERSSPLHF

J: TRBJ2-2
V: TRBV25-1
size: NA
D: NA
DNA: TGTGCCAGCAGACGAGGGGAAGGCGGGGAGCTGTTTTTT
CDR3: CASRRGEGGELFF

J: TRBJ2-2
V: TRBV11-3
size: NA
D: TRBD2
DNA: TGTGCCAGCAGCTCTGAGCGGGGGACCTACACCGGGGAGCTGTTTTTT
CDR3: CASSSERGTYTGELFF

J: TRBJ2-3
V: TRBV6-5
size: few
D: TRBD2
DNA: TGTGCCAGCAGTTACTCACTAGCGGGGGGGCCAGGCACAGATACGCAGTATTTT
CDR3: CASSYSLAGGPGTDTQYF

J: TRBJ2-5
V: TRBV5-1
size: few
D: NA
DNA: TGCGCCAGCAGATTTCAAGGTGACCAAGAGACCCAGTACTTC
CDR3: CASRFQGDQETQYF

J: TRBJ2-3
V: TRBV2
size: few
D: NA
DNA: TGTGCCAGCATGGGAGGTAGCACAGATACGCAGTATTTT
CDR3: CASMGGSTDTQYF

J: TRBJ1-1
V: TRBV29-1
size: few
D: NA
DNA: TGCAGCGTTGTCCGGGGAGCGGAGGACACTGAAGCTTTCTTT
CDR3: CSVVRGAEDTEAFF

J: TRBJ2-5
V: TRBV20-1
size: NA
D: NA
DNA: TGCAGTGCTAAGGACCCAGGCGGGGGCGGCGAGACCCAGTACTTC
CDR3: CSAKDPGGGGETQYF

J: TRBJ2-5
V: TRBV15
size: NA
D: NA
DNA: TGTGCCACCAGCTCAGAGATGGTGGGCGGGGTCCAAGAGACCCAGTACTTC
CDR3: CATSSEMVGGVQETQYF

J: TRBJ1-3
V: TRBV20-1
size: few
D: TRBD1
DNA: TGCAGCGCAATGAGACAGGGGGTAATCTCTGGAAACACCATATATTTT
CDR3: CSAMRQGVISGNTIYF